A selection of T cell receptor beta chains follows, all from one sample in a study of T cell responses to AZD1222 COVID-19 vaccine. Profiled with immunoSEQ multiplex PCR; TCRdb holds only in-frame clones, not every one. The sample carries roughly 100,000 clones, 80% to 90% recorded once. Specimen: peripheral blood, collected on day 0 of AZD1222 vaccination. These receptors were collected from an adult in good health. Each CDR3 is given with its conserved first and last residue.

>TRBV3-1/TRBV3-2|TRBJ1-2
CASSQDGANYGYTF
>TRBV6-5|TRBJ1-1
CASIGGKSPNTEAFF
>TRBV6-1|TRBJ2-7
CASSEMAGVRYF
>TRBV27|TRBJ2-1
CASSLGRASDEQFF
>TRBV7-9|TRBJ1-5
CASSFSNSNQPQHF
>TRBV3-1/TRBV3-2|TRBJ1-1
CASSQLERNTEAFF
>TRBV10-3|TRBJ1-6
CAISEDSTGSPLHF
>TRBV6-9|TRBJ1-5
CASKQGYSNQPQHF
>TRBV11-2|TRBJ1-3
CASRGLAGNTIYF
>TRBV9|TRBJ2-1
CASSVAYRGLNEQFF
>TRBV6-1|TRBJ1-3
CASSEGGDGNTIYF
>TRBV11-3|TRBJ2-3
CASSMTTGLTDTQYF
>TRBV28|TRBJ1-5
CASKPGLGSNQPQHF
>TRBV4-1|TRBJ2-1
CASSQGSGPAGDEQFF